The clone carrying this TCR beta chain showed up just a few times. The antigen remains undetermined. Germline values: CDR1 SGHVS, CDR2 FQNEAQ. The CDR3 has 15 residues. V was cut by 3 bases and J by 0 bases, with 11 bases left in between. This specimen comes from a study of identical twins. General study points: Twins shared beta out-of-frame sequences in excess, but this excess was weaker.

Template switching added a universal primer site, and cDNA bore unique molecular identifiers. MiXCR, applied by TCRdb to the 5' RACE reads, yields one record per CDR3 protein. This sample has about 500,000 distinct CDR3 sequences, with roughly an eighth found just once. In addition, the sample was reused for a study of yellow fever vaccine responses in identical twins.

The TCR comes from a woman younger than 30 in good health. The V call is TRBV7-8, the J call TRBJ1-1; D is unresolved. The sample consisted of CD4+ T cells sorted from blood. The CDR3 nucleotides read TGTGCCAGCAGCTTCCAGACACGAGTGAACACTGAAGCTTTCTTT. Protein sequence: CASSFQTRVNTEAFF.